The following is a TCR beta chain sequence with its context. Its target antigen remains unknown. Base qualities are missing; no much larger clone stands one base away. This specimen comes from a study of shared clonotypes between healthy human individuals (TCRdb year 2020). About the investigation overall: A few men and a couple of women, aged 18 to 49 years, made up the cohort. To estimate repertoire size and how much clonotypes are shared between individuals, the study performed deep sequencing of blood TCR repertoires from a few healthy adults. To increase sequencing depth and limit assay-specific biases, TCR repertoire library preparation and sequencing were carried out by different laboratories using diverse techniques. Each donor's leukapheresis produced roughly between about 0.85 and 10 billion PBMCs. For each donor, three plates each were used for CD4 naive and CD4 memory, two plates were used for CD8 naive, and one plate was used for CD8 memory. Points the paper makes about the study in general: The genetic and exposure-history diversity represented was limited by the small number of donors. Sampling was restricted to blood, and TCR repertoires in tissues likely differ from the TCR repertoires found in blood. Compared with non-shared clonotypes, clonotypes shared by all four sorted-subset donors had higher generation probabilities. Larger estimated clonotype richness was generally found for naive subsets than for memory subsets. When four donors were compared, the shared fraction of clonotypes was approximately 5% for naive CD4, roughly 3.4% for naive CD8, roughly 2.5% for memory CD4, and 0.35% to 0.4% for memory CD8. Incomplete sequencing was indicated by rarefaction of sorted-subset datasets, despite the large sequencing depth. Based on pairwise subsampling, the degree of clonotype sharing among donors was expected to be affected by sequencing depth.

TCR CDR3 regions were amplified from genomic DNA by multiplex PCR using the deep immunoSEQ assay. Extracted genomic DNA from each cell subset was spread evenly across all wells of several immunoSEQ 96-well plates, with each plate serving as a replicate. Each replicate PCR for sorted subsets received around 200 ng genomic DNA, equal to roughly 30,000 T cell genomes. Purified libraries were quantified with a Qubit 3.0 fluorometer, sized on a Bioanalyzer 2100, and re-quantified with the KAPA Library Quantification kit. A separate single-read 150-cycle Illumina NextSeq 550 flow cell was used to sequence each immunoSEQ 96-well plate. As for the original processing: Because only junctional sequences without quality scores were contained in the immunoSEQ output, filtering matching that applied to full-length reads could not be performed. Sequences were annotated with PyIR, a Python wrapper for IgBLAST v1.9, and V/J genes and CDR3 were assigned using IMGT germline references. Reads were removed for weak V/J assignments (E-value above 1e-6), missing CDR3, stop codons, out-of-frame junctions, or ambiguous translated residues. V3J clonotypes were defined as sequences sharing an identical inferred V gene, J gene, and CDR3 amino acid sequence. The percentage overlap between two repertoires was calculated by dividing the number of shared unique clonotypes by the size of the smaller repertoire. Repertoire richness was assessed with RTK rarefaction, the Chao1 estimator, and Recon v2.1 estimates of unobserved clonotypes. Generation probabilities were computed with OLGA for all TCRbeta clonotypes obtained by the gDNA method from a few donors. TCRdb took over this immuneACCESS table, retaining in-frame rearrangements with V and J assigned. Such tables are incomplete; in checked studies, under half of the missing clones stem from an unresolved V gene, and the remainder is unexplained. V and J calls and clone size are copied from that table; D and trimming were computed from the DNA. The sample table shows 2,500,000 or so clones, and around 93% are seen once. The ten largest clones capture more than 0.35% of the sample.

CDR1 is given as ENHRY and CDR2 as SYGVKD, both from the germline V gene. The V end loses 5 bases and the J end loses 0 bases, and a stretch of 11 bases separates them. The CDR3, from cysteine to phenylalanine, totals 15 residues. CDR3 DNA only is kept here, 45 bases in frame from base 1. Donors were healthy HIV-negative adults with no recently reported acute infections or vaccinations. All donors were Caucasian adults living in Nashville, Tennessee, USA. Magnetic negative selection was used to enrich CD4+ T cells, after which naive cells were positively selected on CD45RA and the negative fraction became the memory subset. Blood was obtained by leukapheresis, after which PBMCs were separated by Ficoll-Histopaque density gradient centrifugation and cryopreserved in liquid nitrogen vapor phase. Purity and quantity of every magnetically sorted T cell population were checked by analytical flow cytometry. Genomic DNA was isolated from each sorted fraction and quantified by UV absorbance on a Nanodrop 2000c.

The sample was naive CD4+ T cells from PBMCs. The sample's cell subset or site label, decoded: CD45RA+ positively selected. This clonotype was obtained from a man aged 18 to 35 in good health. Some clones in this sample may be carry-over from other donors' samples. The sequence links TRBV10-3 to TRBJ2-4; the D gene is perhaps TRBD1, from 5 matching bases. The CDR3 has the sequence CAISSRQLAKNIQYF. The DNA sequence follows: TGTGCCATCAGTTCTAGACAGCTAGCCAAAAACATTCAGTACTTC.